This is a list of T cell receptor beta chains from one sample in a study of T cell responses to AZD1222 COVID-19 vaccine. The protocol was immunoSEQ multiplex PCR, while the TCRdb copy is restricted to in-frame clones and leaves out a portion. The sample yields 75,000 to 95,000 clones, around 89% seen once. The material was peripheral blood, obtained 28 days after the second dose of the MenACWY control vaccine. These receptors all come from an adult who received the MenACWY meningococcal vaccine as a control. Each CDR3 is given with its conserved first and last residue. The D gene is left open where the match is weak. The size entry is marked missing in some rows and otherwise reads once, few, many or a size class.

v_gene	j_gene	d_gene	abundance	CDR3aa	CDR3nt
TRBV12-3/TRBV12-4	TRBJ1-6	NA	NA	CASSLGGNSPLHF	TGTGCCAGCAGTTTGGGAGGGAATTCACCCCTCCACTTT
TRBV9	TRBJ2-1	TRBD2	NA	CASSVGLAGAPPYNEQFF	TGTGCCAGCAGCGTAGGGCTAGCGGGGGCCCCCCCCTACAATGAGCAGTTCTTC
TRBV7-9	TRBJ1-1	NA	NA	CASSWSANTEAFF	TGTGCCAGCAGCTGGAGCGCGAACACTGAAGCTTTCTTT
TRBV2	TRBJ2-1	TRBD2	NA	CASRLTSGVDEQFF	TGTGCCAGCAGGTTGACTAGCGGGGTCGATGAGCAGTTCTTC
TRBV5-6	TRBJ2-7	NA	NA	CASSFDSYEQYF	TGTGCCAGCAGTTTCGACTCATACGAGCAGTACTTC
TRBV7-8	TRBJ2-7	TRBD2	NA	CASSPKNGLAGNDEQYF	TGTGCCAGCAGCCCAAAAAACGGACTAGCGGGGAACGACGAGCAGTACTTC
TRBV30	TRBJ1-2	NA	NA	CAWSLWDNYGYTF	TGTGCCTGGAGTTTATGGGATAACTATGGCTACACCTTC
TRBV5-6	TRBJ1-5	NA	NA	CASSNEGEGQPQHF	TGTGCCAGCAGCAACGAGGGGGAGGGGCAGCCCCAGCATTTT
TRBV7-9	TRBJ1-2	NA	NA	CASSLTENNYGYTF	TGTGCCAGCAGCTTAACAGAAAATAACTATGGCTACACCTTC
TRBV7-9	TRBJ1-1	NA	NA	CASSLGFRRDGNTEAFF	TGTGCCAGCAGCTTAGGGTTTAGGAGGGATGGGAACACTGAAGCTTTCTTT
TRBV2	TRBJ2-5	TRBD2	NA	CASKTTSGAKTQYF	TGTGCCAGCAAGACTACTAGCGGGGCGAAGACCCAGTACTTC
TRBV3-1/TRBV3-2	TRBJ1-4	TRBD1	NA	CASSQAAGGGPLFF	TGTGCCAGCAGCCAAGCGGCAGGGGGCGGTCCCCTGTTTTTT
TRBV6-5	TRBJ1-5	NA	NA	CASSTSRQNQPQHF	TGTGCCAGCAGTACCTCCAGACAGAATCAGCCCCAGCATTTT
TRBV21-1	TRBJ1-1	NA	NA	CASSNCSTRFDTEAFF	TGTGCCAGCAGCAACTGCAGCACCCGGTTCGACACTGAAGCTTTCTTT
TRBV18	TRBJ2-3	NA	NA	CASSPDQGAQYF	TGTGCCAGCTCACCAGACCAGGGAGCGCAGTATTTT
TRBV20-1	TRBJ2-7	TRBD2	NA	CSVGGNEQYF	TGCAGTGTCGGGGGGAACGAGCAGTACTTC
TRBV6-5	TRBJ1-2	NA	NA	CASYKWSVANYGYTF	TGTGCCAGCTATAAGTGGTCGGTGGCTAACTATGGCTACACCTTC
TRBV5-6	TRBJ1-2	NA	NA	CASSLQQSHGYTF	TGTGCCAGCAGCTTACAACAGTCCCATGGCTACACCTTC
TRBV5-6	TRBJ2-2	NA	NA	CASSLPPGGELFF	TGTGCCAGCAGCTTGCCACCAGGGGGGGAGCTGTTTTTT
TRBV28	TRBJ2-1	NA	NA	CASGYRQEQFF	TGTGCCAGCGGGTACCGACAGGAGCAGTTCTTC
TRBV10-1	TRBJ2-3	NA	NA	CASSEKTGGRGTDTQYF	TGCGCCAGCAGTGAAAAAACAGGGGGGAGGGGCACAGATACGCAGTATTTT
TRBV18	TRBJ2-3	NA	once	CASSLEDTQYF	TGTGCCAGCTCACTTGAGGATACGCAGTATTTT
TRBV28	TRBJ1-1	TRBD1	NA	CASSLNMGQGEAFF	TGTGCCAGCAGTTTAAACATGGGACAGGGGGAAGCTTTCTTT
TRBV5-6	TRBJ2-1	NA	NA	CASSLGSRIYNEQFF	TGTGCCAGCAGCTTGGGTTCGCGGATCTACAATGAGCAGTTCTTC
TRBV18	TRBJ2-7	TRBD1	NA	CASAQGKGYEQYF	TGTGCCAGCGCACAGGGGAAGGGGTACGAGCAGTACTTC
TRBV4-2	TRBJ1-4	NA	few	CASSQVLRQNYFATNEKLFF	TGTGCCAGCAGCCAAGTACTAAGACAGAATTACTTTGCAACTAATGAAAAACTGTTTTTT
TRBV28	TRBJ1-5	NA	NA	CASSPVTRDQPQHF	TGTGCCAGCAGTCCCGTGACTCGGGATCAGCCCCAGCATTTT
TRBV2	TRBJ1-1	TRBD1	NA	CASSEPDRGESEAFF	TGTGCCAGCAGTGAACCCGACAGGGGCGAGTCTGAAGCTTTCTTT
TRBV6-1	TRBJ1-3	NA	NA	CASSERTPGNTIYF	TGTGCCAGCAGTGAGAGGACACCAGGAAACACCATATATTTT
TRBV21-1	TRBJ2-7	NA	NA	CASSKGLPEQYF	TGTGCCAGCAGCAAAGGACTGCCCGAGCAGTACTTC
TRBV10-2	TRBJ1-3	NA	NA	CASSEAQLSGNTIYF	TGCGCCAGCAGTGAAGCACAGCTCTCTGGAAACACCATATATTTT
TRBV19	TRBJ2-1	NA	NA	CASSTDQNIHYNEQFF	TGTGCCAGTAGTACCGACCAGAACATACACTACAATGAGCAGTTCTTC
TRBV27	TRBJ1-6	NA	once	CASSTLDRNSPLHF	TGTGCCAGCAGTACCCTGGACAGAAATTCACCCCTCCACTTT
TRBV5-1	TRBJ1-2	NA	NA	CASSLAGAGSAGYTF	TGCGCCAGCAGCTTGGCGGGGGCTGGGTCAGCTGGCTACACCTTC
TRBV15	TRBJ1-1	NA	NA	CATSRDRRQEAFF	TGTGCCACCAGCAGAGATAGGCGGCAGGAAGCTTTCTTT
TRBV7-2	TRBJ1-1	TRBD1	few	CASSPGTAHLNTEAFF	TGTGCCAGCAGCCCCGGGACAGCACATCTGAACACTGAAGCTTTCTTT
TRBV28	TRBJ2-1	NA	NA	CASSLRGGEQFF	TGTGCCAGCAGTTTAAGGGGGGGTGAGCAGTTCTTC